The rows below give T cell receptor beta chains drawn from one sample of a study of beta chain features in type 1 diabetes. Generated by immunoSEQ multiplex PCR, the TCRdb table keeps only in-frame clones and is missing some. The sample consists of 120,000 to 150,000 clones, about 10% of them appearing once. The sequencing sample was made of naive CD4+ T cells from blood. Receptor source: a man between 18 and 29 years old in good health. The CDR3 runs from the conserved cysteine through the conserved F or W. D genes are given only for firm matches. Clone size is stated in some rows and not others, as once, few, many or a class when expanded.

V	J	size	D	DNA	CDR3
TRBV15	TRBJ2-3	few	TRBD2	TGTGCCACCAGCAGAGAGGCTAGCGGGGGGAGCACAGATACGCAGTATTTT	CATSREASGGSTDTQYF
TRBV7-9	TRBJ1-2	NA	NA	TGTGCCAGCAGCCCGGACAGCGGCTATGTCTACACCTTC	CASSPDSGYVYTF
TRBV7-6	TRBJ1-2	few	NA	TGTGCCAGCAGCCCAGCGGGGGCCAACTATGGCTACACCTTC	CASSPAGANYGYTF
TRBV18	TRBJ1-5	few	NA	TGTGCCAGCTCACCACCGACAGGCAATCAGCCCCAGCATTTT	CASSPPTGNQPQHF
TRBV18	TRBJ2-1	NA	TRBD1	TGTGCCAGCTCACCGTATTACAGGGGCTCTAACAATGAGCAGTTCTTC	CASSPYYRGSNNEQFF
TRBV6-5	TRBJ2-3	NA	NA	TGTGCCAGCAGTTCAGCGGCAGATACGCAGTATTTT	CASSSAADTQYF
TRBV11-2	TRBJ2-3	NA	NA	TGTGCCAGCAGCTTGAATACCGGACAGAGCACAGATACGCAGTATTTT	CASSLNTGQSTDTQYF
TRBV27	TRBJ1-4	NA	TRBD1	TGTGCCAGCAGTCCGGACAGGGCTAGGGCTAATGAAAAACTGTTTTTT	CASSPDRARANEKLFF
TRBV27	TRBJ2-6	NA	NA	TGTGCCAGCAGTTTATTGGGCCTTTCCGCCTCTGGGGCCAACGTCCTGACTTTC	CASSLLGLSASGANVLTF
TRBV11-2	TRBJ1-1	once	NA	TGTGCCAGCACCCCGTTCGGGGGGCGAACTGAAGCTTTCTTT	CASTPFGGRTEAFF
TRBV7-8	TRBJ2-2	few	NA	TGTGCCAGCAGCTGGGACTGGAACACCGGGGAGCTGTTTTTT	CASSWDWNTGELFF
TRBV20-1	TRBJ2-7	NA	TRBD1	TGCAGTGCTAGAGTACGGGACAGGGCACCATTC	CSARVRDRAPF
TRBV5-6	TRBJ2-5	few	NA	TGTGCCAGCTGGGCAGGGAGGATTGGGGAGACCCAGTACTTC	CASWAGRIGETQYF
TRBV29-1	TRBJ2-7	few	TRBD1	TGCAGCGCGAGGAGGACAGGTAACTACGAGCAGTACTTC	CSARRTGNYEQYF
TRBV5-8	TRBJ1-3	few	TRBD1	TGTGCCAGCAGCTGGGGACAGGGGGCAGGAAACACCATATATTTT	CASSWGQGAGNTIYF
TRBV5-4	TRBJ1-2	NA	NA	TGTGCCAGCAGCTTGGAATCGGGCAGGGGAACTTATGGCTACACCTTC	CASSLESGRGTYGYTF
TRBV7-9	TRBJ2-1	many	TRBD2	TGTGCCAGCAGCTTAGATGGTATCGGGACTAGCCTATTCTTC	CASSLDGIGTSLFF
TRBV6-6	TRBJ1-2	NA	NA	TGTGCCAGCAGATCGACAGCATATGGCTACACCTTC	CASRSTAYGYTF
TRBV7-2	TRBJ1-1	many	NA	TGTGCCAGCAGCTTAGATAGTGGAGGCACTGAAGCTTTCTTT	CASSLDSGGTEAFF
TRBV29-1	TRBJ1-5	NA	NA	TGCAGCTCAGGACGGGGGGCCCCTTATGGCAATCAGCCCCAGCATTTT	CSSGRGAPYGNQPQHF
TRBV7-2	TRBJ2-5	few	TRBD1	TGTGCCAGCAGCAGAGGGATAAGGGACAGGGAAGAGACCCAGTACTTC	CASSRGIRDREETQYF
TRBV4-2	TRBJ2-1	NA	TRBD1	TGTGCCAGCAGCCGGGACAGGGGGTTAGGCAATGAGCAGTTCTTC	CASSRDRGLGNEQFF
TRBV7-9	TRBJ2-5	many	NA	TGTGCCAGCAGCTTAGCGCCCCGCAGGTCCATCGGAGAGACCCAGTACTTC	CASSLAPRRSIGETQYF
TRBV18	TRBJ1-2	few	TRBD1	TGTGCCAGCTCACCATTTGGACAGGGCGACGGCTACACCTTC	CASSPFGQGDGYTF
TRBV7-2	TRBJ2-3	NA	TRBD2	TGTGCCAGCAGCATCAGGACTAGCGGTAGCACAGATACGCAGTATTTT	CASSIRTSGSTDTQYF
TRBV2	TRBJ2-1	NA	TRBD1	TGTGCCAGCAGGACAGGGACCTTCACCAATGAGCAGTTCTTC	CASRTGTFTNEQFF
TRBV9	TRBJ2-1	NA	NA	TGTGCCAGCAGCGTACAATCACAGGGATACAATGAGCAGTTCTTC	CASSVQSQGYNEQFF
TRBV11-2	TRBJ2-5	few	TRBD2	TGTGCCAGCAGCTTAGGAGGACTAGCGGAAGAGACCCAGTACTTC	CASSLGGLAEETQYF
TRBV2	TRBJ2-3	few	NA	TGTGCCAGCAGACGGGACTGGGATCCCGATACGCAGTATTTT	CASRRDWDPDTQYF
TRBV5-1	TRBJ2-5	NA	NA	TGCGCCAGCAGCTTGGAAGGGGGACCGGGGGAGACCCAGTACTTC	CASSLEGGPGETQYF
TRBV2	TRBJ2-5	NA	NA	TGTGCCAGCCAGCGGACGAACGGCCCCCAAGAGACCCAGTACTTC	CASQRTNGPQETQYF
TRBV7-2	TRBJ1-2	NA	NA	TGTGCCAGCAGCTTCCCGGGGGGCGGCTACACCTTC	CASSFPGGGYTF
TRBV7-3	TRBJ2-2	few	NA	TGTGCCAGCAGCCAGAATTGGTCCGGGGAGCTGTTTTTT	CASSQNWSGELFF
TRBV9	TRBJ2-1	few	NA	TGTGCCAGCAGCGTAGCTCAGTACAATGAGCAGTTCTTC	CASSVAQYNEQFF
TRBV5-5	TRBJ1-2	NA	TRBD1	TGTGCCAGCAGCTTGGAGACAGGGCCAACCTATGGCTACACCTTC	CASSLETGPTYGYTF
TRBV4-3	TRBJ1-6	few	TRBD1	TGCGCCAGCAGTGCGCATGACAGGGACTATAATTCACCCCTCCACTTT	CASSAHDRDYNSPLHF
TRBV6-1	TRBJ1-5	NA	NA	TGTGCCAGCAGTGAAGCTCTGTCCTATCAGCCCCAGCATTTT	CASSEALSYQPQHF
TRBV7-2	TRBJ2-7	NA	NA	TGTGCCAGCAGCCGGCAGGGGACCTACGAGCAGTACTTC	CASSRQGTYEQYF
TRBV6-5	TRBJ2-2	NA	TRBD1	TGTGCCAGCAGTTACCAGGGACAGGGAGAAACCGGGGAGCTGTTTTTT	CASSYQGQGETGELFF
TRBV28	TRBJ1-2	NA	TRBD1	TGTGCCAGCAGAATTGGGACAGTCTATGGCTACACCTTC	CASRIGTVYGYTF
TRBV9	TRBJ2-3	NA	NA	TGTGCCAGCAGCGCCAGGGGACACAAAAACACAGATACGCAGTATTTT	CASSARGHKNTDTQYF
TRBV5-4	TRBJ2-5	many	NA	TGTGCCAGCAGCTTGAGAGCAGGAACCGAGACCCAGTACTTC	CASSLRAGTETQYF
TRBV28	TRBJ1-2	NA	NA	TGTGCCAGCAGTTTTTTACAGGGTGGCTACACCTTC	CASSFLQGGYTF
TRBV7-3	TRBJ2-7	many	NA	TGTGCCAGCAGCTTAAGCCCAGCCTACGAGCAGTACTTC	CASSLSPAYEQYF
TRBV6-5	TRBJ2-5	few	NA	TGTGCCAGCAGATCCCCTGGGGGGCAAGAGACCCAGTACTTC	CASRSPGGQETQYF
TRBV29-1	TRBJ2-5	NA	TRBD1	TGCAGCCAATTTACGACAGGGGCCGGGGAGACCCAGTACTTC	CSQFTTGAGETQYF
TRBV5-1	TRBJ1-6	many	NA	TGCGCCAGCAGCTTGGATAGTCCTACTTCACCCCTCCACTTT	CASSLDSPTSPLHF
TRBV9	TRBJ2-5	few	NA	TGTGCCAGCAATAACCGGGGGAGATTTCAAGAGACCCAGTACTTC	CASNNRGRFQETQYF
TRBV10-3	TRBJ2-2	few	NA	TGTGCCACCTCCCTTGAGAGCGCGAACACCGGGGAGCTGTTTTTT	CATSLESANTGELFF
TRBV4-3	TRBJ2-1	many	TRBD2	TGCGCCAGCAGCCATACTAGCGGGGGGGCCTACAATGAGCAGTTCTTC	CASSHTSGGAYNEQFF
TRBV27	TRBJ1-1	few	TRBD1	TGTGCCAGCAGGCTCGAGGGGACAGTGAACACTGAAGCTTTCTTT	CASRLEGTVNTEAFF
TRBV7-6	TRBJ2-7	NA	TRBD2	TGTGCCAGCAGCTTAGGGGGGGGGAAGTACGAAGGGCAGTACTTC	CASSLGGGKYEGQYF
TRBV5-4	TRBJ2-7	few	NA	TGTGCCAGCAGCTGGGGGATACAGGGTAGGGAGCAGTACTTC	CASSWGIQGREQYF